Following are 7 T cell receptor beta chains from one sample sequenced in a study of shared clonotypes between healthy human individuals. Sequencing was performed with immunoSEQ multiplex PCR; in TCRdb, only in-frame clones are kept and a portion is missing. The sample contains about 1.9 million clones, roughly 95% of which appear only once. Naive CD8 populations comprised CD45RO-negative cells positively selected for CCR7, excluding terminally differentiated effector memory CD45RA+ cells. Input material: naive CD8+ T cells from PBMCs. The receptors were sampled from a man aged 18-30 years in good health. Some clones in this sample may be carry-over from other donors' samples.

On this clone: This CDR3 is also generated by other DNA sequences in the sample. The chain has TRBV28 and TRBJ2-3; D is unresolved. Germline values: CDR1 MDHEN, CDR2 SYDVKM. This CDR3 comprises 12 residues. Trimming took 5 bases from V and 2 from J, leaving 5 bases between them. The CDR3 sequence is CASSPDTDTQYF. CDR3 nucleotides: TGTGCCAGCAGTCCGGACACAGATACGCAGTATTTT. Based on the CDR3 plus reference TRBV28 and TRBJ2-3, the full variable domain is DVKVTQSSRYLVKRTGEKVFLECVQDMDHENMFWYRQDPGLGLRLIYFSYDVKMKEKGDIPEGYSVSREKKERFSLILESASTNQTSMYLCASSPDTDTQYFGPGTRLTVL.

The chain carries TRBV18 and TRBJ2-7; 12 bases are shared with TRBD2. The V gene's germline CDR1 is KGHSH and CDR2 LQKENI. The CDR3 loop spans 15 amino acids. Trimming took 2 bases from V and 3 from J; bases not matched to a gene: 2. CDR3 in amino acids: CASSPETSGSYEQYF. Here the CDR3 DNA reads TGTGCCAGCTCACCAGAGACTAGCGGGAGCTACGAGCAGTACTTC.

The chain uses TRBV6-5 and TRBJ2-2; D remains ambiguous. V lost 0 bases to trimming and J lost 6 bases, with 8 bases between them. The CDR3 sequence is 14 residues long. From germline, CDR1 is MNHEY and CDR2 SVGAGI. This chain's CDR3 is CASSYSWESGELFF. CDR3 DNA: TGTGCCAGCAGTTACTCGTGGGAATCCGGGGAGCTGTTTTTT.

The genes are TRBV9 and TRBJ2-1; the D gene is possibly TRBD2 (6 bases). The CDR3 contains 18 residues. Germline V lookup: CDR1 SGDLS, CDR2 YYNGEE. V was cut by 3 bases and J by 4 bases, with 23 bases left in between. CDR3 sequence reads: CASSADSPAGWLYNEQFF. In DNA, the CDR3 is TGTGCCAGCAGCGCCGACAGTCCGGCGGGGTGGTTGTACAATGAGCAGTTCTTC.

This clone was found a few times. V usage is TRBV6-6 and J usage is TRBJ1-1; D not resolved. CDR3 length equals 12 residues. Deletions cut 8 bases from V and 0 bases from J, with 7 bases between. CDR1 and CDR2 from the germline V gene are MNHNY and SVGAGI (reference sequence). The CDR3 bases are TGTGCCAGCGGGGTACTGAACACTGAAGCTTTCTTT. It is translated as CASGVLNTEAFF.

The J gene is TRBJ1-5, the V gene TRBV5-1; D not certain. Germline loops: CDR1 SGHRS, CDR2 YFSETQ. The V gene lost 2 bases and the J gene lost 6 bases, with 6 bases spanning the gap. CDR3 length equals 12 residues. CDR3 protein: CASSFNGQPQHF. The CDR3, as DNA: TGCGCCAGCAGCTTCAACGGTCAGCCCCAGCATTTT.

The rearrangement links TRBV7-4 to TRBJ1-1; no definite D call. The CDR3 length is 15 residues. Germline V gene sequence: CDR1 SGHVT, CDR2 SQSDAQ. Trimming pared 3 bases from V and 10 bases from J, leaving 21 bases between. The CDR3 is CASSFFLGRGCAAFF. The DNA of the CDR3 is TGTGCCAGCAGCTTTTTTCTGGGGAGAGGATGTGCAGCTTTCTTT.